This entry features one T cell receptor (beta chain) sequence. Its target is not known. Positive CCR7 selection of CD45RO-negative cells yielded the naive CD8 cells, and terminally differentiated effector memory CD45RA+ cells were excluded. The sample is drawn from a study of shared clonotypes between healthy human individuals. Study-wide findings and caveats: The sharing of approximately 4.6% of naive CD4 clonotypes was seen across a few donors.

Original analysis: Junction-only sequences without quality scores were provided by ImmunoSEQ, so filtering was different. Repertoires were generated with immunoSEQ multiplex PCR, while TCRdb's copy carries only in-frame clones and drops some. From that table come the V and J calls and clone size; the DNA was used to work out D and trimming. The sample lists about 2.1 million clones; 85% to 95% were seen once. This CDR3 contains 14 residues. Germline values: CDR1 MDHEN, CDR2 SYDVKM. The germline V and J ends were trimmed by 2 bases and 6 bases, with 11 bases remaining between them. V and J are TRBV28 and TRBJ1-5; D is possibly TRBD1 (5 bases). Specimen: naive CD8+ T cells from PBMCs. This TCR came from a man between 18 and 29 years old in good health. Some clones in this sample may be carry-over from other donors' samples. CDR3 in DNA: TGTGCCAGCAGTTTAGGGGGGATCGGTCAGCCCCAGCATTTT. Residues: CASSLGGIGQPQHF.